These T cell receptor beta chains were read from a single sample in a study of cytomegalovirus exposure and HLA in healthy donors. Sequencing was performed with immunoSEQ multiplex PCR; in TCRdb, only in-frame clones are kept and a portion is missing. The table includes approximately 140,000 clones, 70% to 80% detected once. Sequenced sample: PBMCs. The receptors here all came from a woman between 45 and 60 years old in good health and CMV-seronegative. Both conserved end residues are part of each CDR3. Fields, in order: V gene, J gene, CDR3 length, CDR3 protein.

V: TRBV2; J: TRBJ1-1; length: 18; CDR3: CASSLNLGQGALNTEAFF
V: TRBV19; J: TRBJ1-1; length: 14; CDR3: CASPPGSILTEAFF
V: TRBV7-2; J: TRBJ2-1; length: 16; CDR3: CASSILAGGPKNEQFF
V: TRBV6-4; J: TRBJ2-1; length: 13; CDR3: CASSLGGDNEQFF
V: TRBV5-1; J: TRBJ2-3; length: 16; CDR3: CASSPSGQGSTDTQYF
V: TRBV12-5; J: TRBJ2-7; length: 16; CDR3: CASGYRGRGASYEQYF
V: TRBV11-2; J: TRBJ1-4; length: 16; CDR3: CASSLEGSTTNEKLFF
V: TRBV2; J: TRBJ2-5; length: 15; CDR3: CASSERSGGGETQYF
V: TRBV27; J: TRBJ1-1; length: 14; CDR3: CASSQTGRNTEAFF
V: TRBV6-5; J: TRBJ1-1; length: 15; CDR3: CASRIEGRVNTEAFF
V: TRBV18; J: TRBJ2-1; length: 18; CDR3: CASSPLRASSAFYNEQFF
V: TRBV9; J: TRBJ1-3; length: 15; CDR3: CASSVQGASGNTIYF
V: TRBV5-1; J: TRBJ1-6; length: 15; CDR3: CASSSHQGGNSPLHF
V: TRBV19; J: TRBJ1-4; length: 16; CDR3: CASSTLPGQGNEKLFF
V: TRBV7-2; J: TRBJ1-2; length: 16; CDR3: CASSARTGDLVYGYTF
V: TRBV7-8; J: TRBJ1-2; length: 18; CDR3: CASSRRLSGGIANYGYTF
V: TRBV9; J: TRBJ2-1; length: 14; CDR3: CASSVATIPSEQFF
V: TRBV7-6; J: TRBJ2-1; length: 16; CDR3: CASSLLLARTYNEQFF
V: TRBV7-2; J: TRBJ1-3; length: 15; CDR3: CASSLENSSGNTIYF
V: TRBV7-9; J: TRBJ2-7; length: 13; CDR3: CAGGTEVSYEQYF
V: TRBV7-9; J: TRBJ1-1; length: 15; CDR3: CASSSSQRANTEAFF
V: TRBV5-1; J: TRBJ2-7; length: 15; CDR3: CASSSPRQGRYEQYF
V: TRBV5-4; J: TRBJ1-4; length: 16; CDR3: CASSVGQYPTNEKLFF
V: TRBV7-2; J: TRBJ2-6; length: 17; CDR3: CASSLRTDFSGANVLTF
V: TRBV2; J: TRBJ1-5; length: 14; CDR3: CASSVDLDGQPQHF
V: TRBV29-1; J: TRBJ2-7; length: 13; CDR3: CSVETGVDYEQYF
V: TRBV25-1; J: TRBJ2-7; length: 16; CDR3: CASSERTSGGNYEQYF
V: TRBV6-1; J: TRBJ1-5; length: 14; CDR3: CASSSVNSNQPQHF
V: TRBV2; J: TRBJ2-5; length: 15; CDR3: CASSEVGTTVKTQYF
V: TRBV5-1; J: TRBJ2-7; length: 13; CDR3: CASSPGGSYEQYF
V: TRBV5-4; J: TRBJ2-1; length: 16; CDR3: CASASRAGSSYNEQFF
V: TRBV25-1; J: TRBJ2-7; length: 15; CDR3: CASSESPAGGYEQYF
V: TRBV27; J: TRBJ2-3; length: 17; CDR3: CASSPRQGISGTDTQYF
V: TRBV18; J: TRBJ2-3; length: 12; CDR3: CASSPGADTQYF
V: TRBV14; J: TRBJ2-7; length: 16; CDR3: CASSPRQREGIYEQYF
V: TRBV25-1; J: TRBJ1-4; length: 14; CDR3: CASSEFGSGGKLFF
V: TRBV14; J: TRBJ2-7; length: 15; CDR3: CASSHGRVLGYEQYF
V: TRBV6-5; J: TRBJ2-1; length: 13; CDR3: CASSYVRGNEQFF